These T cell receptor beta chains were read from a single sample in a study of shared clonotypes between healthy human individuals. TCRdb's copy holds only in-frame clones and misses some; the assay was immunoSEQ multiplex PCR. This sample has about half a million clones, with more than 75% found just once. Sequencing was done on a sample of PBMCs. Receptor source: a woman aged 40-49 years in good health. Some clones in this sample may be carry-over from other donors' samples. The CDR3 runs from the conserved cysteine through the conserved F or W. Fields, in order: V gene, clone size, D gene, J gene, CDR3 protein, CDR3 DNA. The D gene is left open where the match is weak. For some rows the clone size is stated as once, few or many, or as a class when expanded; others skip it.

V: TRBV6-1; size: few; D: -; J: TRBJ2-7; CDR3: CASSGRYEQYF; DNA: TGTGCCAGCAGTGGACGGTACGAGCAGTACTTC
V: TRBV5-6; size: once; D: -; J: TRBJ1-3; CDR3: CASSFGPSGNTIYF; DNA: TGTGCCAGCAGCTTTGGGCCCTCTGGAAACACCATATATTTT
V: TRBV11-2; size: -; D: -; J: TRBJ2-5; CDR3: CASSIIRETQYF; DNA: TGTGCCAGCAGCATCATTCGGGAGACCCAGTACTTC
V: TRBV4-2; size: -; D: TRBD1; J: TRBJ2-1; CDR3: CASSQRGQGIGKFF; DNA: TGTGCCAGCAGCCAAAGGGGACAGGGAATTGGGAAGTTCTTC
V: TRBV7-8; size: -; D: -; J: TRBJ2-2; CDR3: CASSFPRAGTGELFF; DNA: TGTGCCAGCAGCTTTCCCAGGGCAGGCACCGGGGAGCTGTTTTTT
V: TRBV25-1; size: -; D: -; J: TRBJ2-6; CDR3: CASSESLSGANVLTF; DNA: TGTGCCAGCAGTGAATCCCTATCTGGGGCCAACGTCCTGACTTTC
V: TRBV28; size: -; D: -; J: TRBJ1-1; CDR3: CASKVGLRWTEAFF; DNA: TGTGCCAGCAAGGTAGGGTTGCGATGGACTGAAGCTTTCTTT
V: TRBV14; size: -; D: -; J: TRBJ2-2; CDR3: CASSPGYSGNTGELFF; DNA: TGTGCCAGCAGCCCCGGTTATAGCGGGAACACCGGGGAGCTGTTTTTT
V: TRBV4-2; size: few; D: -; J: TRBJ2-3; CDR3: CASSQEGIADSTDTQYF; DNA: TGTGCCAGCAGCCAAGAGGGGATAGCGGATAGCACAGATACGCAGTATTTT
V: TRBV2; size: -; D: -; J: TRBJ2-1; CDR3: CATGANEQFF; DNA: TGTGCCACCGGAGCGAATGAGCAGTTCTTC
V: TRBV28; size: few; D: -; J: TRBJ2-5; CDR3: CATLALQETQYF; DNA: TGTGCCACCTTGGCGCTACAAGAGACCCAGTACTTC
V: TRBV5-4; size: -; D: -; J: TRBJ2-4; CDR3: CASSLGLKNIQYF; DNA: TGTGCCAGCAGCCTGGGCCTCAAAAACATTCAGTACTTC
V: TRBV6-6; size: -; D: -; J: TRBJ1-1; CDR3: CASSLVGSEAFF; DNA: TGTGCCAGCAGTCTTGTGGGGTCTGAAGCTTTCTTT
V: TRBV5-1; size: many; D: -; J: TRBJ2-3; CDR3: CASSVYGTPGSDTQYF; DNA: TGCGCCAGCAGCGTCTACGGGACACCCGGTTCAGATACGCAGTATTTT
V: TRBV5-4; size: once; D: -; J: TRBJ2-1; CDR3: CASQDPRSYNEQFF; DNA: TGTGCCAGCCAGGACCCACGCTCCTACAATGAGCAGTTCTTC
V: TRBV5-8; size: many; D: -; J: TRBJ2-1; CDR3: CASSWGIRNEQFF; DNA: TGTGCCAGCAGCTGGGGTATTCGGAATGAGCAGTTCTTC
V: TRBV30; size: -; D: -; J: TRBJ2-5; CDR3: CAWRVLGTGETQYF; DNA: TGTGCCTGGAGGGTGCTGGGCACTGGAGAGACCCAGTACTTC
V: TRBV30; size: -; D: -; J: TRBJ1-1; CDR3: CAWRSNRNTEAFF; DNA: TGTGCCTGGAGATCAAACAGGAACACTGAAGCTTTCTTT
V: TRBV18; size: -; D: TRBD1; J: TRBJ2-7; CDR3: CASSPGTGPYEQYF; DNA: TGTGCCAGCTCACCAGGGACAGGTCCCTACGAGCAGTACTTC
V: TRBV9; size: -; D: -; J: TRBJ2-1; CDR3: CASSVGSSFNNEQFF; DNA: TGTGCCAGCAGCGTAGGGAGTAGCTTCAACAATGAGCAGTTCTTC
V: TRBV30; size: -; D: TRBD2; J: TRBJ2-7; CDR3: CARGLGLAGTYEQYF; DNA: TGTGCCAGGGGACTGGGACTAGCGGGAACCTACGAGCAGTACTTC
V: TRBV9; size: -; D: -; J: TRBJ2-1; CDR3: CASSVDGDNNNEQFF; DNA: TGTGCCAGCAGCGTAGATGGGGACAATAACAATGAGCAGTTCTTC
V: TRBV4-2; size: -; D: -; J: TRBJ2-2; CDR3: CASSLSSRELFF; DNA: TGTGCCAGCAGCCTCTCTTCCCGGGAGCTGTTTTTT
V: TRBV30; size: -; D: -; J: TRBJ2-7; CDR3: CAWTTGNPYIYEQYF; DNA: TGTGCCTGGACAACCGGGAACCCCTACATCTACGAGCAGTACTTC
V: TRBV7-9; size: -; D: -; J: TRBJ1-2; CDR3: CASSPDGLYGYTF; DNA: TGTGCCAGCAGCCCCGACGGGCTCTATGGCTACACCTTC
V: TRBV11-3; size: -; D: TRBD2; J: TRBJ2-1; CDR3: CASSPGLVDEQFF; DNA: TGTGCCAGCAGCCCGGGACTAGTAGATGAGCAGTTCTTC
V: TRBV5-4; size: -; D: -; J: TRBJ2-3; CDR3: CASSLTGPDTQYF; DNA: TGTGCCAGCAGCTTGACGGGGCCAGATACGCAGTATTTT
V: TRBV7-9; size: -; D: TRBD2; J: TRBJ2-7; CDR3: CASSLGGGYEQYF; DNA: TGTGCCAGCAGCTTAGGCGGGGGATACGAGCAGTACTTC
V: TRBV15; size: -; D: -; J: TRBJ2-5; CDR3: CATREGLAVETQYF; DNA: TGTGCCACCCGAGAAGGGCTAGCCGTGGAGACCCAGTACTTC
V: TRBV14; size: -; D: TRBD1; J: TRBJ2-1; CDR3: CASSQTTGGQGVPSRGRLYSEQFF; DNA: TGTGCCAGCAGCCAGACCACAGGTGGACAGGGGGTACCCAGCCGCGGGCGCCTATACAGTGAGCAGTTCTTC
V: TRBV15; size: -; D: -; J: TRBJ2-5; CDR3: CATSRDPGPGETQYF; DNA: TGTGCCACCAGCAGAGATCCGGGGCCTGGGGAGACCCAGTACTTC
V: TRBV7-8; size: many; D: TRBD1; J: TRBJ2-7; CDR3: CASRDRSYEQYF; DNA: TGTGCCAGCAGGGACAGGTCCTACGAGCAGTACTTC
V: TRBV7-7; size: -; D: -; J: TRBJ1-3; CDR3: CASSLDQGSGNTIYF; DNA: TGTGCTAGCAGCTTGGACCAGGGTTCGGGAAACACCATATATTTT
V: TRBV2; size: -; D: -; J: TRBJ2-7; CDR3: CASSSGSSSYEQYF; DNA: TGTGCCAGCTCCTCCGGGTCTAGCTCCTACGAGCAGTACTTC
V: TRBV5-6; size: -; D: -; J: TRBJ2-5; CDR3: CASSLFRETQYF; DNA: TGTGCCAGCAGCTTGTTCCGGGAGACCCAGTACTTC
V: TRBV6-6; size: -; D: TRBD1; J: TRBJ2-7; CDR3: CASGGQGMLEYEQYF; DNA: TGTGCCAGCGGAGGACAGGGAATGTTAGAATACGAGCAGTACTTC
V: TRBV11-2; size: -; D: -; J: TRBJ2-1; CDR3: CASSSGARDNEQFF; DNA: TGTGCCAGCAGCTCCGGGGCCCGGGACAATGAGCAGTTCTTC
V: TRBV11-3; size: -; D: TRBD2; J: TRBJ2-2; CDR3: CASSSRTSGKRELFF; DNA: TGTGCCAGCAGCTCCCGGACTAGCGGGAAACGGGAGCTGTTTTTT
V: TRBV18; size: -; D: TRBD1; J: TRBJ1-2; CDR3: CASSPQGADYGYTF; DNA: TGTGCCAGCTCACCACAGGGGGCTGACTATGGCTACACCTTC
V: TRBV12-5; size: -; D: -; J: TRBJ2-1; CDR3: CASGLGTPRNNEQFF; DNA: TGTGCTAGTGGTTTGGGAACACCGAGAAACAATGAGCAGTTCTTC
V: TRBV14; size: -; D: TRBD1; J: TRBJ2-2; CDR3: CASSHPGTGDTGELFF; DNA: TGTGCCAGCAGCCACCCCGGGACAGGGGACACCGGGGAGCTGTTTTTT
V: TRBV19; size: -; D: -; J: TRBJ2-2; CDR3: CASEAVSVVAWNTGELFF; DNA: TGTGCCAGTGAAGCAGTTTCGGTGGTAGCCTGGAACACCGGGGAGCTGTTTTTT